The 6 T cell receptor beta chains given below trace back to one sample, sequenced in a study of blood T cell repertoires in COVID-19 (dated by TCRdb to 2018 to 2020). Library preparation employed the immunoSEQ multiplex PCR assay. TCRdb retrieved this table from immuneACCESS and kept in-frame rearrangements only. Not all clones are present; in checked studies, unresolved V genes account for under half, and no reason is known for the remainder. Here the sample has 250,000 or so clones; approximately 87% occur a single time. The top ten constitute 6.2% of the sample. Input material: peripheral blood. The receptors derive from a man aged 60 to 75 with acute or convalescent COVID-19.

The chain uses TRBV5-6 and TRBJ2-7; 12 bases map to TRBD1. The germline CDR1 and CDR2 sequences are SGHDT and YYEEEE. V lost 4 bases, J lost 6 bases, and 14 bases stayed unmatched. The CDR3 sequence is 17 residues long. Written as DNA, the CDR3 is TGTGCCAGCAGCCTTTATCTCTTGGGACAGGGGGCGAGCGAGCAGTACTTC. This encodes CASSLYLLGQGASEQYF. The entire variable domain, with the rest obtained from reference TRBV5-6 and TRBJ2-7, is as follows: DAGVTQSPTHLIKTRGQQVTLRCSPKSGHDTVSWYQQALGQGPQFIFQYYEEEERQRGNFPDRFSGHQFPNYSSELNVNALLLGDSALYLCASSLYLLGQGASEQYFGPGTRLTVT.

V usage is TRBV27 and J usage is TRBJ2-7; maybe TRBD1 (5 bases). Germline V lookup: CDR1 MNHEY, CDR2 SMNVEV (reference sequence). V was trimmed by 10 bases and J by 2 bases, leaving 18 bases between them. The CDR3 length is 14 residues. The chain's CDR3 is CATMTVLPPYEQYF. The CDR3 nucleotides are TGTGCCACCATGACAGTACTACCTCCCTACGAGCAGTACTTC.

This sequence joins TRBV28 and TRBJ2-3; 12 bases fit TRBD1. The germline V gene has CDR1 MDHEN and CDR2 SYDVKM. Trimming took 8 bases from V and 1 from J; bases not matched to a gene: 10. There are 17 residues in the CDR3. The CDR3 is CASPPGQGAAGTDTQYF. CDR3 nucleotide sequence: TGTGCCAGCCCCCCGGGACAGGGGGCGGCGGGCACAGATACGCAGTATTTT.

V and J are TRBV6-1 and TRBJ1-1; no firm D call. The CDR3 loop spans 12 amino acids. CDR1 MNHNS and CDR2 SASEGT come from the germline V gene. Trimming pared 2 bases from V and 7 bases from J, leaving 8 bases between. DNA of the CDR3: TGTGCCAGCAGTGAATATGAACTTGAAGCTTTCTTT. This codes for CASSEYELEAFF.

This chain uses TRBV6-5 with TRBJ1-1; 7 bases line up with TRBD1. CDR1 MNHEY and CDR2 SVGAGI come from the germline V gene. V lost 4 bases and J lost 0; bases outside the gene matches: 5. This CDR3 has 15 amino acids. DNA of the CDR3: TGTGCCAGCAGTTGGGGGGACAGACTGAACACTGAAGCTTTCTTT. It specifies CASSWGDRLNTEAFF.

The CDR3 sequence is CASSFSMGPETQYF. The CDR3 nucleotides are TGTGCCAGCAGTTTTAGTATGGGGCCAGAGACCCAGTACTTC. The V call is TRBV28, the J call TRBJ2-5; D perhaps matches TRBD1 (5 bases). This CDR3 is 14 amino acids long. V was trimmed by 3 bases and J by 4 bases, leaving 12 bases between them. Germline V lookup: CDR1 MDHEN, CDR2 SYDVKM.